This passage covers 19 T cell receptor beta chains from one sample sequenced in a study of T cells in Graves' hyperthyroidism and ophthalmopathy. Authors of the study amplified TCR beta CDR3 regions from RNA transcripts. The study used the HTBI primer set for a first-round RT-PCR of the TCR CDR3. TCRdb re-called the multiplex PCR reads with MiXCR, one entry per CDR3 protein. The sample has hundreds of thousands of distinct CDR3 sequences; less than 15% are singletons. The sample was blood. The receptors were sampled from a woman under 30 with Graves' hyperthyroidism.

Concerning this clonotype: A much larger clone differs by one base, so this may be a read error. Without the conserved terminal phenylalanine or tryptophan, this CDR3 likely stems from a read error. The J gene is TRBJ2-1, the V gene TRBV20-1; unclear D gene. Germline CDR1 and CDR2: DFQATT and SNEGSKA (reference sequence). V was pared by 3 bases and J by 0 bases, with 9 bases between. The CDR3 has 14 residues. CDR3 amino acids: CSARSESSYNEQFL. The CDR3 DNA is TGCAGTGCTAGGTCAGAGAGCTCCTACAATGAGCAGTTCCTC.

As regards this clonotype: A junction end diverges from the germline sequence, so it may reflect a read error. The V call is TRBV5-6, the J call TRBJ1-2; TRBD1 matches at 9 bases. The CDR3 is 13 amino acids. The germline V gene encodes CDR1 SGHDT and CDR2 YYEEEE. CDR3 sequence: CAGSLQGAKGYTF. The CDR3 bases are TGTGCCGGCAGCTTACAGGGGGCAAAAGGCTACACCTTC. Variable domain in full (rest from reference TRBV5-6 and TRBJ1-2): DAGVTQSPTHLIKTRGQQVTLRCSPKSGHDTVSWYQQALGQGPQFIFQYYEEEERQRGNFPDRFSGHQFPNYSSELNVNALLLGDSALYLCAGSLQGAKGYTFGSGTRLTVV.

At least ten counts were recorded for this clonotype. This rearrangement joins TRBV11-2 to TRBJ1-4; a weak D match, TRBD1 (6 bases). In germline, CDR1 is SGHAT, CDR2 FQNNGV. Trimming shortened V by 5 bases and J by 8 bases, and 15 bases separated the two germline ends. The CDR3 totals 14 residues. CDR3 residues: CASSITRGQEKLFF. The CDR3 region has the DNA TGTGCCAGCAGCATCACCAGGGGCCAGGAAAAACTGTTTTTT.

Ten or more counts support this clonotype. V gene TRBV7-2 combines with J gene TRBJ1-1; D call uncertain. This CDR3 is 14 amino acids long. With 5 bases removed from V and 1 base from J, the gap between germline ends came to 11 bases. In germline, CDR1 is SGHTA, CDR2 FQGNSA. The CDR3 DNA reads as TGTGCCAGCAGCCGCAGAGGTACGAACACTGAAGCTTTCTTT. The encoded protein is CASSRRGTNTEAFF.

The CDR3 loop is CASSLEPSGGVETQYF. DNA of the CDR3: TGTGCCAGCAGTTTGGAACCCAGCGGGGGGGTGGAGACCCAGTACTTC. The chain combines TRBV28 with TRBJ2-5; 10 bases map to TRBD2. CDR1 is MDHEN and CDR2 is SYDVKM in the germline V gene. The V gene end was trimmed by 3 bases and the J gene end by 5 bases; junction bases not matched to a gene: 9. The CDR3 consists of 16 residues.

There are many counts of this clonotype. V usage is TRBV24-1 and J usage is TRBJ2-5; 8 nucleotides align to TRBD1. The CDR3 has 14 amino acids. In germline, CDR1 is KGHDR, CDR2 SFDVKD. V was clipped by 4 bases and J by 7 bases; unmatched bases: 7. The CDR3 sequence: CATSDPRTGMTQYF. The CDR3 DNA reads as TGTGCCACCAGTGACCCTCGGACAGGGATGACCCAGTACTTC.

This clonotype has ten or more counts. This CDR3 is CASSTSGTGGEPQHF. CDR3 in DNA: TGTGCCAGCAGTACCTCCGGGACAGGGGGCGAGCCCCAGCATTTT. This sequence joins TRBV6-2 or TRBV6-3 and TRBJ1-5; TRBD1 aligns across 12 bases. This CDR3 has 15 residues. J lost 8 bases, V lost 5 bases, and 7 bases had no gene match. Germline loops: CDR1 MNHEY, CDR2 SVGEGT.

Only a few counts were recorded for this clonotype. J is TRBJ2-3 and V is TRBV20-1; a weak D match, TRBD2 (5 bases). This CDR3 contains 13 residues. Trimming took off 7 bases at V and 4 bases at J, with 15 bases between the two ends. From germline, CDR1 is DFQATT and CDR2 SNEGSKA (reference sequence). The CDR3 here is CSGISGGPDTQYF. The CDR3 DNA follows: TGCAGTGGAATCAGTGGAGGTCCAGATACGCAGTATTTT.

This clonotype has ten or more counts. The gene calls are TRBV7-2 and TRBJ2-3; TRBD1 agrees at 7 bases. This CDR3 has 16 amino acids. After removal of 5 bases from V and 3 bases from J, the junction contained 11 bases not matched to a gene. Germline assignment: CDR1 SGHTA and CDR2 FQGNSA. CDR3 sequence (DNA): TGTGCCAGCAGCACCCAGACAGGGTTAATTACAGATACGCAGTATTTT. The encoded protein is CASSTQTGLITDTQYF.

The V call is TRBV11-2, the J call TRBJ1-5; D not resolved. The V and J ends lost 1 base and 6 bases respectively, with 7 bases between them. The CDR3 consists of 13 residues. Looked up from germline, CDR1 is SGHAT and CDR2 is FQNNGV. CDR3 nucleotide sequence: TGTGCCAGCAGCTTAGGATTGCGTCAGCCCCAGCATTTT. Amino acid sequence: CASSLGLRQPQHF.

The CDR3 loop reads CASSYHSGLAASYNEQFF. Here the CDR3 DNA reads TGTGCCAGCAGTTACCACTCGGGACTAGCGGCCTCCTACAATGAGCAGTTCTTC. This rearrangement joins TRBV6-9 to TRBJ2-1; 11 bases match TRBD2. Germline V gene sequence: CDR1 MNHGY, CDR2 SVAAGI. The CDR3 is 18 residues long. Trimming at V came to 3 bases and at J to 0 bases, leaving 7 bases not matched to a gene.

This clonotype came up a few times. The chain employs TRBV12-5 and TRBJ1-1, with D uncertain. CDR1 LGHNT and CDR2 FRNRAP come from the germline V gene. The CDR3 has 13 residues. V shed 2 bases and J shed 0 bases, with 4 bases lying between them. The CDR3 DNA sequence: TGTGCTAGTGGTTTGAACGTGAACACTGAAGCTTTCTTT. It encodes CASGLNVNTEAFF. The full variable domain, completed using reference TRBV12-5 and TRBJ1-1, is DARVTQTPRHKVTEMGQEVTMRCQPILGHNTVFWYRQTMMQGLELLAYFRNRAPLDDSGMPKDRFSAEMPDATLATLKIQPSEPRDSAVYFCASGLNVNTEAFFGQGTRLTVV.

Ten or more counts support this clonotype. The rearrangement uses TRBV12-3 or TRBV12-4 and TRBJ2-7, with D perhaps matching TRBD1 (5 bases). The CDR3 contains 14 residues. V gave up 2 bases and J gave up 0 bases, with 8 bases separating them. CDR3 nucleotide sequence: TGTGCCAGCAGTTTAAAGGGGTACTCCTACGAGCAGTACTTC. Protein: CASSLKGYSYEQYF.

Only a few counts were recorded for this clonotype. V gene TRBV7-9 combines with J gene TRBJ1-6; TRBD1 aligns across 7 bases. Germline values: CDR1 SEHNR, CDR2 FQNEAQ (reference sequence). CDR3 length equals 14 residues. V lost 4 bases to trimming and J lost 6 bases; unmatched junction nucleotides: 3. The chain's CDR3 is CASSWGQFNSPLHF. The CDR3 DNA is TGTGCCAGCAGCTGGGGACAGTTTAATTCACCCCTCCACTTT.

The V gene is TRBV25-1, the J gene TRBJ1-1; TRBD1 is a possible D gene (6 bases). CDR3 size: 16 residues. The V and J ends lost 2 bases and 1 base respectively, with 14 bases between them. Germline assignment: CDR1 MGHDK and CDR2 SYGVNS. The CDR3 is CASSEVGGLGNTEAFF. DNA of the CDR3: TGTGCCAGCAGTGAAGTGGGGGGGCTCGGGAACACTGAAGCTTTCTTT.

The rearrangement joins TRBV28 to TRBJ1-1; unclear D gene. This CDR3 spans 13 amino acids. CDR1 is MDHEN, CDR2 SYDVKM, per germline. V shed 2 bases and J shed 8 bases, with 12 bases lying between them. CDR3 amino acids: CASSLDTITEAFF. The DNA for the CDR3 is TGTGCCAGCAGTTTAGACACAATTACCGAAGCTTTCTTT.

V and J are TRBV6-1 and TRBJ2-7; 7 bases are a match to TRBD2. This CDR3 comprises 15 residues. The V segment lost 7 bases and the J segment 2 bases; nucleotides outside the gene matches: 11. CDR1 is MNHNS, CDR2 SASEGT, per germline. The CDR3 here is CASTLMAGVPYEQYF. In DNA, the CDR3 is TGTGCCAGCACTTTAATGGCGGGAGTGCCCTACGAGCAGTACTTC.

This clonotype appeared many times. V and J are TRBV18 and TRBJ1-5; D remains ambiguous. The germline V and J ends were trimmed by 1 base and 4 bases, with 8 bases remaining between them. The CDR3 runs to 14 residues. In germline, CDR1 is KGHSH, CDR2 LQKENI. CDR3 nucleotide sequence: TGTGCCAGCTCACCACAATTTGAGAATCAGCCCCAGCATTTT. Its protein is CASSPQFENQPQHF.

In its sample, this clonotype was seen a few times. The chain joins TRBV24-1 to TRBJ2-1; D possibly corresponds to TRBD2 (6 bases). Looked up from germline, CDR1 is KGHDR and CDR2 is SFDVKD. The CDR3 is made up of 16 amino acids. V dropped 3 bases and J dropped 0 bases, with 11 bases sitting between them. The CDR3 nucleotides are TGTGCCACCAGTGATATAGCGGCTAGCTCCTACAATGAGCAGTTCTTC. This gives the protein CATSDIAASSYNEQFF.